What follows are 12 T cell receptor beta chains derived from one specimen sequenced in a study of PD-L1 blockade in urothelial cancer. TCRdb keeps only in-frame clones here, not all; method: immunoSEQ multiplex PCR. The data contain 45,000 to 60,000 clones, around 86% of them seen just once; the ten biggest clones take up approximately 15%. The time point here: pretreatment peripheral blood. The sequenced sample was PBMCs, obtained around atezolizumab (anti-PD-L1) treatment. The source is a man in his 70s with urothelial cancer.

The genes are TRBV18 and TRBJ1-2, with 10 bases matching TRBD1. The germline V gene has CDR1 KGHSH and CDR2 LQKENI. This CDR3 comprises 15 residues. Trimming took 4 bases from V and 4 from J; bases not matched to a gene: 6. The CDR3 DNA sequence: TGTGCCAGCTCACTCGGACAGGGGGAGAGCTATGGCTACACCTTC. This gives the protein CASSLGQGESYGYTF.

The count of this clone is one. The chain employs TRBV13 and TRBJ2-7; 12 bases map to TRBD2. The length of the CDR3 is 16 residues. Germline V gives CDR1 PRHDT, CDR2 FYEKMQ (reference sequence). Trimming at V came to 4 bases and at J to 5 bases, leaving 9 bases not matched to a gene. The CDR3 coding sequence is TGTGCCAGCAGCTCAAGGACTAGCGGGATCCCTAACGAGCAGTACTTC. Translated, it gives CASSSRTSGIPNEQYF.

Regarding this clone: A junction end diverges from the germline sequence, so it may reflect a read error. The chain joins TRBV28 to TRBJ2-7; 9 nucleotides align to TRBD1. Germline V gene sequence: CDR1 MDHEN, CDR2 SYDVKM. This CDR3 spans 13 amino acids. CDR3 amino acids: CASSDFAGTGLVF. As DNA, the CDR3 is TGTGCCAGCAGTGACTTCGCCGGGACAGGGCTAGTCTTC.

The CDR3 DNA sequence: TGTGCCAGCAACCCAGATGGGGGCGATGAGCAGTTCTTC. Translation gives CASNPDGGDEQFF. The chain employs TRBV9 and TRBJ2-1; possibly TRBD1 for D (6 bases). Germline CDR1 SGDLS, CDR2 YYNGEE. The CDR3 spans 13 residues. Trimming stripped 6 bases from V and 8 bases from J, with 15 bases between.

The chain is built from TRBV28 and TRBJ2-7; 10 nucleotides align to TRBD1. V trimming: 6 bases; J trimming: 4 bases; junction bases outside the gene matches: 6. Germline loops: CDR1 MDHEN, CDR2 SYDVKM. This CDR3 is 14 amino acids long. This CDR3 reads CASRTGTGAYEQYF. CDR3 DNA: TGTGCCAGCAGGACCGGGACAGGGGCATACGAGCAGTACTTC.

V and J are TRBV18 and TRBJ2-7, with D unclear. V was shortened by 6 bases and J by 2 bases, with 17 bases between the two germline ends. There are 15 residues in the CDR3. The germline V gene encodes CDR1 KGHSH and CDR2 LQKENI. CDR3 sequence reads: CASSPYTASTYEQYF. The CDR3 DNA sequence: TGTGCCAGCTCGCCATACACCGCCTCAACCTACGAGCAGTACTTC.

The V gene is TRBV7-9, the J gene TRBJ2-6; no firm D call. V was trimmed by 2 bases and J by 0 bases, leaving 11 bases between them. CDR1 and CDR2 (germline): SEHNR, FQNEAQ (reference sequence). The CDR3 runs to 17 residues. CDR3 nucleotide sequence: TGTGCCAGCAGCTTATCAGGTATTGGCTCTGGGGCCAACGTCCTGACTTTC. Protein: CASSLSGIGSGANVLTF.

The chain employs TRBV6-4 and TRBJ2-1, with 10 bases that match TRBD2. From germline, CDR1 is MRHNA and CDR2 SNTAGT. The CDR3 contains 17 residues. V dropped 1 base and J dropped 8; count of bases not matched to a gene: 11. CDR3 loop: CASSDWSGAGGGDEQFF. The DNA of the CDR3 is TGTGCCAGCAGTGACTGGTCAGGAGCGGGAGGGGGTGATGAGCAGTTCTTC.

The DNA of the CDR3 is TGTGCCAGCAGGAAACTAGTTACCGGGGAGCTGTTTTTT. Translating gives CASRKLVTGELFF. This rearrangement joins TRBV2 to TRBJ2-2; tentatively, D is TRBD2 (5 bases). V was pared by 6 bases and J by 5 bases, with 10 bases between. From germline, CDR1 is SNHLY and CDR2 FYNNEI. The CDR3 consists of 13 residues.

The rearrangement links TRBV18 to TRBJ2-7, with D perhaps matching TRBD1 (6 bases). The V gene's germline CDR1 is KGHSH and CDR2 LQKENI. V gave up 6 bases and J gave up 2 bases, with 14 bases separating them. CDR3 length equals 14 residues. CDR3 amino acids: CASSNREGTYEQYF. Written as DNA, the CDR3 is TGTGCCAGCTCTAACAGGGAAGGTACCTACGAGCAGTACTTC.

The CDR3: CASSPPWLAGGGDEQFF. As DNA, the CDR3 is TGTGCCAGCAGCCCCCCTTGGCTAGCGGGAGGGGGTGATGAGCAGTTCTTC. The chain joins TRBV7-9 to TRBJ2-1; TRBD2 matches at 12 bases. V lost 5 bases to trimming and J lost 8 bases; unmatched junction nucleotides: 13. The CDR3 runs 17 residues. The V gene's germline CDR1 is SEHNR and CDR2 FQNEAQ (reference sequence).

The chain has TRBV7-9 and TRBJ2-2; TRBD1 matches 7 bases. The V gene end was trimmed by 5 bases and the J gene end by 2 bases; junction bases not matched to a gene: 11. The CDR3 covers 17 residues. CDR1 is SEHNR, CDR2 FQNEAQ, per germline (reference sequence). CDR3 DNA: TGTGCCAGCAGCGGACGGACAGGTCTTGCAAACACCGGGGAGCTGTTTTTT. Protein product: CASSGRTGLANTGELFF. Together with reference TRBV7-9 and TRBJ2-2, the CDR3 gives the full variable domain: DTGVSQNPRHKITKRGQNVTFRCDPISEHNRLYWYRQTLGQGPEFLTYFQNEAQLEKSRLLSDRFSAERPKGSFSTLEIQRTEQGDSAMYLCASSGRTGLANTGELFFGEGSRLTVL.